The 30 T cell receptor beta chains in this list originate from one sample, sequenced in a study of cytomegalovirus exposure and HLA in healthy donors. PCR involved 60 Vbeta and 13 Jbeta primers. Here immunoSEQ multiplex PCR was the method, and the copy in TCRdb shows in-frame clones only, minus some. The repertoire holds approximately 190,000 clones, with roughly 68% as singletons. Sequenced: PBMCs. These receptors were taken from a woman aged 25-40 years in good health and CMV-seronegative.

The chain has TRBV12-5 and TRBJ1-1, with D uncertain. This CDR3 is built from 12 residues. The germline V and J ends were trimmed by 7 bases and 4 bases, with 10 bases remaining between them. The V gene's germline CDR1 is LGHNT and CDR2 FRNRAP. The DNA for the CDR3 is TGTGCTAGTGCCGGGGAGAGCACTGAAGCTTTCTTT. Translated: CASAGESTEAFF.

This clone was recorded a few times. The chain is built from TRBV4-3 and TRBJ2-1; TRBD1 matches 11 bases. The germline V gene has CDR1 LGHNA and CDR2 YSLEER. With 4 bases clipped from V and 7 bases from J, the junction kept 9 bases outside the gene matches. This CDR3 is built from 16 residues. The CDR3 protein is CASSRDRGSDVNEQFF. DNA of the CDR3: TGCGCCAGCAGCCGGGACAGGGGGAGCGATGTGAATGAGCAGTTCTTC.

The J gene is TRBJ2-5, the V gene TRBV19; maybe TRBD2 (6 bases). The CDR3 contains 14 residues. V was pared by 4 bases and J by 5 bases, with 14 bases between. Looked up from germline, CDR1 is LNHDA and CDR2 is SQIVND (reference sequence). The CDR3 region is CASSTGGGKETQYF. CDR3 bases: TGTGCCAGTAGTACCGGGGGTGGTAAGGAGACCCAGTACTTC.

V gene TRBV29-1 combines with J gene TRBJ1-1; D remains unclear. The V and J ends lost 6 bases and 0 bases respectively, with 11 bases between them. Germline V gene sequence: CDR1 SQVTM, CDR2 ANQGSEA. This CDR3 contains 13 residues. The CDR3 DNA follows: TGCAGCGTCCAGTTACAGCTGAACACTGAAGCTTTCTTT. This sequence encodes CSVQLQLNTEAFF.

The rearrangement links TRBV6-5 to TRBJ2-1; 8 nucleotides line up with TRBD2. Trimming removed 2 bases from V and 8 bases from J; junction bases left unmatched: 8. The CDR3 runs 15 residues. The germline CDR1 and CDR2 sequences are MNHEY and SVGAGI. In DNA form, the CDR3 reads TGTGCCAGCAGTTACGTCCGGGGGGGCCTGGATGAGCAGTTCTTC. It specifies CASSYVRGGLDEQFF.

The genes are TRBV6-5 and TRBJ2-1; the D gene is possibly TRBD1 (6 bases). The V gene lost 4 bases and the J gene lost 0 bases, with 10 bases spanning the gap. Germline V gene sequence: CDR1 MNHEY, CDR2 SVGAGI. This CDR3 is 15 amino acids long. The CDR3 protein is CASSSDRSSYNEQFF. CDR3 DNA: TGTGCCAGCAGTTCCGACAGGAGCTCCTACAATGAGCAGTTCTTC.

The chain links TRBV5-1 to TRBJ1-1; D not resolved. CDR1 is SGHRS and CDR2 is YFSETQ in the germline V gene. V lost 0 bases and J 0 bases, leaving 9 bases between the germline ends. This CDR3 spans 15 amino acids. The DNA of the CDR3 is TGCGCCAGCAGCTTGGGGCTAGGCCTGAACACTGAAGCTTTCTTT. Translation: CASSLGLGLNTEAFF.

In its sample, this clone was seen a few times. The rearrangement uses TRBV5-1 and TRBJ2-7; weak D call: TRBD1 (6 bases). Per germline, CDR1 SGHRS and CDR2 YFSETQ. This CDR3 has 14 amino acids. Trimming removed 5 bases at V and 3 bases at J, with 15 bases between. CDR3 in amino acids: CASSPGQGIYEQYF. As DNA, the CDR3 is TGCGCCAGCAGTCCGGGGCAGGGGATCTACGAGCAGTACTTC.

The genes are TRBV18 and TRBJ2-2; D may be TRBD2 (5 bases). The V gene's germline CDR1 is KGHSH and CDR2 LQKENI. V was trimmed by 6 bases and J by 1 base, leaving 15 bases between them. CDR3 length: 16 amino acids. Written as DNA, the CDR3 is TGTGCCAGCTCCCGGGGTAGTCAGAGGAACACCGGGGAGCTGTTTTTT. It translates to CASSRGSQRNTGELFF.

The chain uses TRBV7-9 and TRBJ1-1; D is possibly TRBD1 (5 bases). This CDR3 region has 13 residues. Germline CDR1 and CDR2: SEHNR and FQNEAQ (reference sequence). Deletions cut 3 bases from V and 5 bases from J, with 10 bases between. The CDR3 region has the DNA TGTGCCAGCAGCTTTCCCCGGGGGACTGAAGCTTTCTTT. Its translation: CASSFPRGTEAFF.

This chain joins TRBV28 and TRBJ1-2, with D possibly being TRBD1 (6 bases). Germline loops: CDR1 MDHEN, CDR2 SYDVKM. This CDR3 region has 15 residues. The V and J ends lost 6 bases and 5 bases respectively, with 19 bases between them. The CDR3 is CASRTPWGTLYGYTF. CDR3 DNA: TGTGCCAGCAGGACACCCTGGGGGACACTGTATGGCTACACCTTC.

The CDR3 nucleotides read TGTGCAAGTCGCTTAGCTGGTAGCGCCTTACAAAACTCCTACGAGCAGTACTTC. Its translation is CASRLAGSALQNSYEQYF. The J gene is TRBJ2-7, the V gene TRBV12-2; TRBD2, as called in the table, went unchecked against the DNA. TRBV12-2 is marked as a pseudogene. CDR3 length equals 18 residues.

This clone was counted between two and nine times. V gene TRBV9 combines with J gene TRBJ1-4, with 7 bases matching TRBD1. J was trimmed by 7 bases and V by 0 bases; bases with no gene match: 6. Germline CDR1 reads SGDLS; CDR2 reads YYNGEE. This CDR3 is 15 amino acids long. CDR3 coding DNA: TGTGCCAGCAGCGTAGATCACAGGGGTGTTGAAAAACTGTTTTTT. Translated, it gives CASSVDHRGVEKLFF.

V gene TRBV9 combines with J gene TRBJ2-5; TRBD2 matches 11 bases. Germline trimming cut 0 bases from V and 5 bases from J; bases unmatched to any gene: 6. The CDR3 covers 16 residues. The germline gives CDR1 SGDLS, CDR2 YYNGEE. The CDR3 protein is CASSVGSSGGMETQYF. The CDR3 region has the DNA TGTGCCAGCAGCGTAGGTTCTAGCGGGGGGATGGAGACCCAGTACTTC. Combining the CDR3 with reference TRBV9 and TRBJ2-5 gives the whole variable domain DSGVTQTPKHLITATGQRVTLRCSPRSGDLSVYWYQQSLDQGLQFLIQYYNGEERAKGNILERFSAQQFPDLHSELNLSSLELGDSALYFCASSVGSSGGMETQYFGPGTRLLVL.

This clone has a handful of counts. The chain recombines TRBV28 with TRBJ2-6; 8 bases map to TRBD1. V shed 8 bases, J shed 0 bases, and the junction held 3 bases outside the gene matches. Germline CDR1 and CDR2: MDHEN and SYDVKM. The CDR3 is 15 amino acids. CDR3 nucleotide sequence: TGTGCCAGCCGGACAGGGCTCTCTGGGGCCAACGTCCTGACTTTC. Protein: CASRTGLSGANVLTF.

This clone has just one count. The chain couples TRBV6-5 to TRBJ1-6, with 9 nucleotides matching TRBD1. Germline loops: CDR1 MNHEY, CDR2 SVGAGI. J was trimmed by 8 bases and V by 6 bases; bases with no gene match: 2. The CDR3 has 13 residues. CDR3 in amino acids: CASRRTGDSPLHF. The DNA for the CDR3 is TGTGCCAGCAGACGGACAGGGGATTCACCCCTCCACTTT.

This clone was detected only once. This rearrangement joins TRBV6-1 to TRBJ2-7; 7 positions match TRBD2. The CDR3 covers 15 residues. The trim removed 6 bases at V and 0 bases at J, leaving 8 bases unmatched. CDR1 is MNHNS and CDR2 is SASEGT in the germline V gene. DNA of the CDR3: TGTGCCAGCAGCAGCGGGATACTCCCCTCCTACGAGCAGTACTTC. Translation: CASSSGILPSYEQYF.

There are a few counts of this clone. The J gene is TRBJ2-7, the V gene TRBV28; 10 bases fit TRBD1. V dropped 6 bases and J dropped 0; count of bases not matched to a gene: 8. Germline lookup yields CDR1 MDHEN and CDR2 SYDVKM. The CDR3 is 16 residues long. CDR3 region: CASRKDRGSFSYEQYF. Written as DNA, the CDR3 is TGTGCCAGCAGGAAGGACAGGGGGTCATTCTCCTACGAGCAGTACTTC.

This clone was seen more than once but under ten times. The chain couples TRBV15 to TRBJ1-2; D is undetermined. The CDR3 runs 13 residues. Per the germline V gene, CDR1 is LNHNV and CDR2 is YYDKDF (reference sequence). The germline V and J ends were trimmed by 1 base and 4 bases, with 7 bases remaining between them. CDR3 nucleotide sequence: TGTGCCACCAGCAGAGGAACAGCCTATGGCTACACCTTC. Amino acids: CATSRGTAYGYTF.

J is TRBJ2-3 and V is TRBV7-2, with a possible D match to TRBD2 (6 bases). The germline V gene has CDR1 SGHTA and CDR2 FQGNSA. This CDR3 is built from 10 residues. The V and J ends lost 10 bases and 9 bases respectively, with 11 bases between them. The DNA for the CDR3 is TGTGCCACGCTTGGGGGGACGCAGTATTTT. Protein sequence: CATLGGTQYF.

This clone has just a few counts. This chain uses TRBV5-4 with TRBJ2-5; TRBD2 agrees at 9 bases. The DNA end is more similar to TRBJ2-7, so the J call may be wrong. CDR1 is SGHNT and CDR2 is YYREEE in the germline V gene (reference sequence). The CDR3 is 15 amino acids. CDR3 DNA sequence: TGTGCCAGCAGCTTGGGGCTAGCGGGACCCAACGAGCAGTACTTC. Translation: CASSLGLAGPNEQYF.

The chain recombines TRBV5-1 with TRBJ2-1; 9 positions agree with TRBD2. Germline values: CDR1 SGHRS, CDR2 YFSETQ. V gave up 2 bases and J gave up 5 bases; unmatched junction bases: 8. The CDR3 has 16 residues. The CDR3 sequence: CASSFIPAGGDNEQFF. The CDR3 DNA reads TGCGCCAGCAGCTTCATACCGGCGGGAGGGGACAATGAGCAGTTCTTC.

The chain couples TRBV6-6 to TRBJ2-2; weak D call: TRBD1 (5 bases). The CDR3 totals 12 residues. Per germline, CDR1 MNHNY and CDR2 SVGAGI (reference sequence). The V and J ends lost 6 bases and 6 bases respectively, with 8 bases between them. As DNA, the CDR3 is TGTGCCAGCAGAGGGGCGGCCGGGGAGCTGTTTTTT. This codes for CASRGAAGELFF.

J is TRBJ2-5 and V is TRBV5-1; tentative D call: TRBD1 (5 bases). CDR1 SGHRS and CDR2 YFSETQ come from the germline V gene. Trimming stripped 5 bases from V and 0 bases from J, with 20 bases between. This CDR3 comprises 17 residues. The CDR3 reads CASSLGRTYLYQETQYF. The CDR3 coding sequence is TGCGCCAGCAGTTTAGGAAGGACATATCTGTACCAAGAGACCCAGTACTTC. The entire variable domain, with the rest obtained from reference TRBV5-1 and TRBJ2-5, is as follows: KAGVTQTPRYLIKTRGQQVTLSCSPISGHRSVSWYQQTPGQGLQFLFEYFSETQRNKGNFPGRFSGRQFSNSRSEMNVSTLELGDSALYLCASSLGRTYLYQETQYFGPGTRLLVL.

This chain uses TRBV18 with TRBJ2-1, with 9 bases that match TRBD1. The germline V gene has CDR1 KGHSH and CDR2 LQKENI. V was clipped by 1 base and J by 1 base; unmatched bases: 2. The CDR3 consists of 16 residues. The CDR3 protein is CASSPRTGVSYNEQFF. CDR3 nucleotides: TGTGCCAGCTCACCACGGACAGGGGTATCCTACAATGAGCAGTTCTTC.

This chain joins TRBV5-1 and TRBJ2-5, with D maybe TRBD2 (5 bases). CDR1 is SGHRS, CDR2 YFSETQ, per germline. V dropped 5 bases and J dropped 4 bases, with 15 bases sitting between them. This CDR3 region has 14 residues. The CDR3 nucleotides are TGCGCCAGCAGTGATGGACTCCCGGGAGAGACCCAGTACTTC. Protein sequence: CASSDGLPGETQYF.

In its sample, this clone was seen a few times. The chain has TRBV27 and TRBJ2-1; D ambiguous. The CDR3 extends over 15 amino acids. CDR1 and CDR2 from the germline V gene are MNHEY and SMNVEV (reference sequence). The V end lost 5 bases, the J end lost 0 bases, and 11 bases lay between the germline ends. This chain's CDR3 is CASSQSSTSYNEQFF. Here the CDR3 DNA reads TGTGCCAGCAGTCAAAGTTCTACCTCCTACAATGAGCAGTTCTTC.

The chain is built from TRBV5-1 and TRBJ1-2; TRBD1 agrees at 7 bases. The CDR3 length is 16 residues. Per germline, CDR1 SGHRS and CDR2 YFSETQ. Unmatched junction bases numbered 9, after V lost 0 bases and J lost 4 bases. CDR3 sequence reads: CASSLASGTAAYGYTF. In DNA form, the CDR3 reads TGCGCCAGCAGCTTGGCCTCCGGGACAGCCGCCTATGGCTACACCTTC.

This chain links TRBV9 with TRBJ1-1; 7 nucleotides line up with TRBD1. In germline, CDR1 is SGDLS, CDR2 YYNGEE. This CDR3 region has 13 residues. Trimming removed 3 bases from V and 6 bases from J; junction bases left unmatched: 5. The CDR3 protein is CASSEKTGSEAFF. The CDR3 coding sequence is TGTGCCAGCAGCGAAAAGACAGGGTCTGAAGCTTTCTTT. Full variable domain (remainder filled in from reference TRBV9 and TRBJ1-1): DSGVTQTPKHLITATGQRVTLRCSPRSGDLSVYWYQQSLDQGLQFLIQYYNGEERAKGNILERFSAQQFPDLHSELNLSSLELGDSALYFCASSEKTGSEAFFGQGTRLTVV.

V usage is TRBV6-6 and J usage is TRBJ1-5; 7 bases line up with TRBD1. With 6 bases clipped from V and 0 bases from J, the junction kept 8 bases outside the gene matches. The germline V gene has CDR1 MNHNY and CDR2 SVGAGI (reference sequence). The CDR3 is made up of 16 amino acids. The CDR3 region is CASSNRGDNSNQPQHF. The DNA of the CDR3 is TGTGCCAGCAGCAACAGGGGCGACAATAGCAATCAGCCCCAGCATTTT.